One sample yielded the 8 T cell receptor beta chains listed below, sequenced in a study of spatial heterogeneity in lung cancer. For these receptors, no antigen is known. TCRdb re-derived calls from the 5' RACE reads in MiXCR, one entry per CDR3 protein. Among 4,000 to 5,500 distinct CDR3 sequences, 8.4% were seen once, and the ten largest hold about a sixth. Study-wide results and caveats: Within tumors, counts of expanded alpha and beta TCRs tracked tumor mutation counts.

Regarding time point: sample taken at primary tumor resection. The source material was lung tumor tissue, sampled at surgery. These TCRs come from a female donor with early-stage non-small cell lung cancer.

The chain links TRBV7-3 to TRBJ2-6, with D uncertain. V gave up 1 base and J gave up 2 bases, with 3 bases separating them. The length of the CDR3 is 14 residues. Germline V gene lookup returns CDR1 SGHTA and CDR2 FQGTGA. The CDR3 sequence is CASSLRAGANVLTF. The CDR3 coding sequence is TGTGCCAGCAGCTTAAGGGCTGGGGCCAACGTCCTGACTTTC.

This clonotype was recorded many times. J is TRBJ2-3 and V is TRBV5-1; D not resolved. Germline CDR1 SGHRS, CDR2 YFSETQ. This CDR3 is 15 amino acids long. V lost 3 bases and J 1 base, leaving 12 bases between the germline ends. The CDR3 region has the DNA TGCGCCAGCAGCTCCGGCGTAGCACGCACAGATACGCAGTATTTT. It codes for CASSSGVARTDTQYF.

This clonotype was counted between two and nine times. V and J are TRBV20-1 and TRBJ2-3, with 11 bases identical to TRBD2. J was trimmed by 6 bases and V by 2 bases; bases with no gene match: 4. The V gene's germline CDR1 is DFQATT and CDR2 SNEGSKA (reference sequence). The CDR3 runs 14 residues. The CDR3 region has the DNA TGCAGTGCTAGACCTAGCGGGGGGCGGGATACGCAGTATTTT. This encodes CSARPSGGRDTQYF.

This clonotype came up a few times. V gene TRBV28 combines with J gene TRBJ1-2, with a weak D call TRBD1 (6 bases). In germline, CDR1 is MDHEN, CDR2 SYDVKM. V was cut by 2 bases and J by 1 base, with 8 bases left in between. The CDR3 spans 14 residues. CDR3 sequence: CASSLDRFNYGYTF. In DNA, the CDR3 is TGTGCCAGCAGTTTAGACAGGTTTAACTATGGCTACACCTTC.

By share of the sample, this clonotype is medium-sized. This chain connects TRBV30 to TRBJ2-3, with 10 bases fitting TRBD2. CDR1 and CDR2 from the germline V gene are GTSNPN and SVGIG (reference sequence). V lost 3 bases, J lost 0 bases, and 0 bases stayed unmatched. The CDR3 extends over 14 amino acids. In DNA form, the CDR3 reads TGTGCCTGGAGACTAGCGGGGAGCACAGATACGCAGTATTTT. Its protein is CAWRLAGSTDTQYF.

This clonotype was observed a few times. The chain carries TRBV12-3 or TRBV12-4 and TRBJ1-5; D perhaps matches TRBD1 (5 bases). This CDR3 spans 14 amino acids. The germline V and J ends were trimmed by 1 base and 7 bases, with 11 bases remaining between them. The CDR3 sequence is CASSLGDVGQPQHF. DNA for the CDR3: TGTGCCAGCAGTTTAGGGGACGTCGGGCAGCCCCAGCATTTT.

This clonotype is labeled large. This chain connects TRBV28 to TRBJ1-1; the D is unclear. The CDR3 is made up of 12 amino acids. V was cut by 2 bases and J by 7 bases, with 8 bases left in between. Germline CDR1 MDHEN, CDR2 SYDVKM. The CDR3 is CASSLPRIEAFF. CDR3 nucleotide sequence: TGTGCCAGCAGTTTACCCCGCATTGAAGCTTTCTTT.

The table lists this clonotype with many counts. This chain links TRBV12-3 or TRBV12-4 with TRBJ1-2; D uncertain. The V gene lost 1 base and the J gene lost 4 bases, with 4 bases spanning the gap. This CDR3 is built from 12 residues. The CDR3 nucleotides read TGTGCCAGCAGTTTAGTCGGCTATGGCTACACCTTC. It yields the protein CASSLVGYGYTF.